The sequence of this T cell receptor beta chain was determined in a study of blood T cells in healthy people across ages. The length of the CDR3 is 14 residues. The junction had 6 bases not matched to a gene; V was cut back by 3 bases and J by 6 bases. Germline V gene sequence: CDR1 WNHNN, CDR2 SYGVQD (reference sequence). This clonotype has a handful of counts. The second PCR ran about 6 to 12 cycles with a sample-barcoded 5' primer and J-beta primers. TCRdb called the 5' RACE reads again in MiXCR, with one record for every CDR3 protein. The repertoire includes 550,000 to 650,000 distinct CDR3 sequences, approximately 26% of them detected once, and over 3.5% sits in the top ten. Extraction yielded at least 5 micrograms of total RNA per sample. This sample was shared with a second study, whose subject was T cells of mothers and their children. That investigation notes: A handful of children and their three healthy Caucasian mothers were the donors. Researchers report slightly higher, though non-significant, overlap in related mother-child pairs than in unrelated pairs.

The TCR originated in a boy aged 2 to 10 in good health. This chain uses TRBV10-1 with TRBJ2-3; 7 nucleotides agree with TRBD1. The sequenced sample was blood. The CDR3 coding sequence is TGCGCCAGCAGTGAAAGACAGGGTCGCGATACGCAGTATTTT. This encodes CASSERQGRDTQYF.